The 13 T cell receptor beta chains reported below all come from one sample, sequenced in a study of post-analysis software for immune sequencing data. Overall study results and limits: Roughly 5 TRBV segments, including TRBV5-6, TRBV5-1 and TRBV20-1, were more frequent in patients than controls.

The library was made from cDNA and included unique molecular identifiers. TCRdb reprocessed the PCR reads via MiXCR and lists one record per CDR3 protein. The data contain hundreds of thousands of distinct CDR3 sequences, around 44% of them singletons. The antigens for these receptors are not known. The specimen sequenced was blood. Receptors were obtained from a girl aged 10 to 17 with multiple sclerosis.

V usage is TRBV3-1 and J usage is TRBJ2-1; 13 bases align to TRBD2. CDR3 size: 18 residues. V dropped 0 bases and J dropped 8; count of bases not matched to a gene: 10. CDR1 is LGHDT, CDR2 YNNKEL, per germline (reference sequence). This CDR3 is CASSQEHPLAGGPHEQFF. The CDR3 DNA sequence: TGTGCCAGCAGCCAAGAGCACCCACTAGCGGGAGGGCCCCATGAGCAGTTCTTC.

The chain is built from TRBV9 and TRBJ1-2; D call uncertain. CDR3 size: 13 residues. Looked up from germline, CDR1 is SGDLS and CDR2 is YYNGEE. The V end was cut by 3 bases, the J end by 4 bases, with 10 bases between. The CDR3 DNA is TGTGCCAGCAGCGCGCCGGGGAGCTATGGCTACACCTTC. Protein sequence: CASSAPGSYGYTF.

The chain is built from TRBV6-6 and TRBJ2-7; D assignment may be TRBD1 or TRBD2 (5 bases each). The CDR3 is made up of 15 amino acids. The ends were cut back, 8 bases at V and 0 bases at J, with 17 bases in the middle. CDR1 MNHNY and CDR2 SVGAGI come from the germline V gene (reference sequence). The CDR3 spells CASLPRGGSSYEQYF. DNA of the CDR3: TGTGCCAGCCTCCCTCGTGGGGGTAGCTCCTACGAGCAGTACTTC.

CDR3 nucleotides: TGCAGTGCTGTCACAACAACTTGGGGGACTAGCGGGGGGAGGGATACGCAGTATTTT. It yields the protein CSAVTTTWGTSGGRDTQYF. The chain joins TRBV20-1 to TRBJ2-3; 15 bases fit TRBD2. The CDR3 sequence is 19 residues long. The trim removed 5 bases at V and 6 bases at J, leaving 18 bases unmatched. The germline V gene has CDR1 DFQATT and CDR2 SNEGSKA (reference sequence).

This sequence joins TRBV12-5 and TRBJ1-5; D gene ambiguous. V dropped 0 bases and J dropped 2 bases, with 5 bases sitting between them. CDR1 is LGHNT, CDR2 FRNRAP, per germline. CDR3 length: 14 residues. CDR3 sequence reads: CASGLVPGNQPQHF. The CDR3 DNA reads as TGTGCTAGTGGTTTGGTTCCGGGCAATCAGCCCCAGCATTTT. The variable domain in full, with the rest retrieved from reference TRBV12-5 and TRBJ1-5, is DARVTQTPRHKVTEMGQEVTMRCQPILGHNTVFWYRQTMMQGLELLAYFRNRAPLDDSGMPKDRFSAEMPDATLATLKIQPSEPRDSAVYFCASGLVPGNQPQHFGDGTRLSIL.

The CDR3 region is CASSLVPISYNNEQFF. The CDR3 bases are TGTGCCAGCAGCCTTGTGCCGATATCTTATAACAATGAGCAGTTCTTC. V gene TRBV27 combines with J gene TRBJ2-1, with D hard to call. This CDR3 contains 16 residues. V dropped 6 bases and J dropped 5 bases, with 20 bases sitting between them. Germline loops: CDR1 MNHEY, CDR2 SMNVEV (reference sequence).

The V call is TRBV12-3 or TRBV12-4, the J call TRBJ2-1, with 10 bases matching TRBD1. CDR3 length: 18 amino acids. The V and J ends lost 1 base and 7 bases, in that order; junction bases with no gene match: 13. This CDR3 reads CASSLVREGTGDWNEQFF. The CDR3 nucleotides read TGTGCCAGCAGTTTAGTTAGGGAGGGGACAGGGGACTGGAATGAGCAGTTCTTC.

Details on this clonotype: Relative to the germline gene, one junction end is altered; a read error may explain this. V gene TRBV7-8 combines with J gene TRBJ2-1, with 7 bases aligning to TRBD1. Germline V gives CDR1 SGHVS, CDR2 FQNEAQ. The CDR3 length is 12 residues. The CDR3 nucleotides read TGTGCCAACAGCGACAGGGTTTATGAGCAGTTCTTC. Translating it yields CANSDRVYEQFF.

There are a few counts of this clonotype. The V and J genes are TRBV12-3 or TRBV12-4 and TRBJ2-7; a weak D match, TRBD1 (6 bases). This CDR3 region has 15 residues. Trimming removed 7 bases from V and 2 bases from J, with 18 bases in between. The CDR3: CASNGGGHQPYEQYF. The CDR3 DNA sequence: TGTGCCAGCAATGGGGGCGGACACCAACCCTACGAGCAGTACTTC.

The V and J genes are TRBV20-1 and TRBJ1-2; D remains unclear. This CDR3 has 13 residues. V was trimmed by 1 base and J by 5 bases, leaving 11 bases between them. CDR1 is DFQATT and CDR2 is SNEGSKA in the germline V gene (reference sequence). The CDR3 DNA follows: TGCAGTGCTAGAGGAAGGACGGAGTATGGCTACACCTTC. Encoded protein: CSARGRTEYGYTF.

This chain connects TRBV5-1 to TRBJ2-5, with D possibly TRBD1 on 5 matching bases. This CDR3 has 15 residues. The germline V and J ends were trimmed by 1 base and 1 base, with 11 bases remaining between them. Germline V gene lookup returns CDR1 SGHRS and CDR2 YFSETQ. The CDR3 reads CASSLSGAGQETQYF. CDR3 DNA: TGCGCCAGCAGCTTGTCTGGGGCCGGCCAAGAGACCCAGTACTTC.

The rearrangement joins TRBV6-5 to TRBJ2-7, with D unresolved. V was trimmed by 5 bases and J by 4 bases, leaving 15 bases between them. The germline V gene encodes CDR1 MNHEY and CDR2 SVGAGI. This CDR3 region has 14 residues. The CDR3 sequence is CASSTRTQNYEQYF. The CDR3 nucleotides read TGTGCCAGCAGTACGAGGACGCAGAATTACGAGCAGTACTTC.

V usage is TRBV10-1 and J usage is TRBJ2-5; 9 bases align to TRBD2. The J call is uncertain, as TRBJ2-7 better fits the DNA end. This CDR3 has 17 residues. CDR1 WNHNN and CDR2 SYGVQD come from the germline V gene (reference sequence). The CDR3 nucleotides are TGCGCCAGCAGTGGAGTAGCGGGAGCCCCGCATCCCTACGAGCAGTACTTC. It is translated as CASSGVAGAPHPYEQYF.